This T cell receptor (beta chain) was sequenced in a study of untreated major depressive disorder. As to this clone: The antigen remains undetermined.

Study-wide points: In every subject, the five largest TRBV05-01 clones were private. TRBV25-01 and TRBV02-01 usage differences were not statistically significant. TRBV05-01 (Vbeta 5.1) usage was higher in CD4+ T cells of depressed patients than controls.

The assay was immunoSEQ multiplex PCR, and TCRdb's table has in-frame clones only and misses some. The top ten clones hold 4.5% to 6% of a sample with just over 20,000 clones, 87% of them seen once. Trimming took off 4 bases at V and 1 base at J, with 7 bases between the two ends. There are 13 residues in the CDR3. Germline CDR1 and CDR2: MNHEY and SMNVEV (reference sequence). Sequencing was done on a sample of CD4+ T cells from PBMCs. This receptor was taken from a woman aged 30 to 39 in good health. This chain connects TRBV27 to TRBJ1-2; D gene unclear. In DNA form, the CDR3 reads TGTGCCAGCAGTTGGTCAGATAACTATGGCTACACCTTC. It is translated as CASSWSDNYGYTF.